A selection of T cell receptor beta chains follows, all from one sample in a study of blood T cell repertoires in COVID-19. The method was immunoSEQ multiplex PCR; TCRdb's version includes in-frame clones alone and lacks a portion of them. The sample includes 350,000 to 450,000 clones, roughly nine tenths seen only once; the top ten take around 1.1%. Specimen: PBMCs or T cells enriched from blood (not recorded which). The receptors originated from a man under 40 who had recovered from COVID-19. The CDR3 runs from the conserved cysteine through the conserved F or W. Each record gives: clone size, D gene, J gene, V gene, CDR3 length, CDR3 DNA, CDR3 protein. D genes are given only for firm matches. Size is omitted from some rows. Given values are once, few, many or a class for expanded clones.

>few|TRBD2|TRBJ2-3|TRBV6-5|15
TGTGCCAGCAGTCGAGCGGGAGGGGAGGCAGATACGCAGTATTTT
CASSRAGGEADTQYF
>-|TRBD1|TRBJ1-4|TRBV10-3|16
TGTGCCATCAGTGAGTCGATGGGACAGGGGACTGAAAAACTGTTTTTT
CAISESMGQGTEKLFF
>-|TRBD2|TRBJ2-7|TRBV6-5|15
TGTGCCAGCACAACTAGCGCCATCGCTTCCTACGAGCAGTACTTC
CASTTSAIASYEQYF
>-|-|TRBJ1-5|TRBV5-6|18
TGTGCCAGCAGCGCCGGAGGGGTGGGCAGCGCGAGCAATCAGCCCCAGCATTTT
CASSAGGVGSASNQPQHF
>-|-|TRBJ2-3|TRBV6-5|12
TGTGCCAGCAGTTACGGGCGGGGTACGCAGTATTTT
CASSYGRGTQYF
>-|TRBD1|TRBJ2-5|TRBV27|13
TGTGCCAGCAGTCCGGGACAGCAAGAGACCCAGTACTTC
CASSPGQQETQYF
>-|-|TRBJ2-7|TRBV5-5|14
TGTGCCAGCAGCTTGGCAGGGTTGCCCTACGAGCAGTACTTC
CASSLAGLPYEQYF
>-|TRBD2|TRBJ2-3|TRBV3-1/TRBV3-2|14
TGTGCCACTGGGACTAGCGGGAGCACAGATACGCAGTATTTT
CATGTSGSTDTQYF
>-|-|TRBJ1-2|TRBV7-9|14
TGTGCCAGCAGCTTAAGCGGGGGGTCGGATGGCTACACCTTC
CASSLSGGSDGYTF
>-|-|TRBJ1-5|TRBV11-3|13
TGTGCCAGCAGCACTCGCCCGCATCAGCCCCAGCATTTT
CASSTRPHQPQHF
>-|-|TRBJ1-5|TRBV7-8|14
TGTGCCAGCAGCTCCCAACAGGAAGGTCAGCCCCAGCATTTT
CASSSQQEGQPQHF
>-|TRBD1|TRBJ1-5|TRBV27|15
TGTGCCAGCAGTCCCGGGACAGGCTACAATCAGCCCCAGCATTTT
CASSPGTGYNQPQHF
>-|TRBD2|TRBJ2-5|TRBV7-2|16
TGTGCCAGCAGCTTATTCGCTAGCGGGTCTCAAGAGACCCAGTACTTC
CASSLFASGSQETQYF
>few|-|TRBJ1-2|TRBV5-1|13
TGCGCCAGCAGCTTTGGGGGGGTCGATGGCTACACCTTC
CASSFGGVDGYTF
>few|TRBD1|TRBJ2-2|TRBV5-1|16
TGCGCCAGCAGCCCGACCGGGACAGAGTACACCGGGGAGCTGTTTTTT
CASSPTGTEYTGELFF
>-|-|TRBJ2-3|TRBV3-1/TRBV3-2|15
TGTGCCAGCAGCCAACTTACAGGGACCAGAGATACGCAGTATTTT
CASSQLTGTRDTQYF
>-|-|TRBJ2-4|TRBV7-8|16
TGTGCCAGCAGCTCCTCCGACATTCTAGCCAAAAACATTCAGTACTTC
CASSSSDILAKNIQYF